The 26 T cell receptor beta chains listed next were all sequenced from one sample in a study of blood T cell repertoires in COVID-19. The method was immunoSEQ multiplex PCR; TCRdb's version includes in-frame clones alone and lacks a portion of them. The table has about 250,000 clones, roughly 88% seen once; the top ten hold under 8%. Material: peripheral blood. The receptors were gathered from a woman aged 30 to 39 with COVID-19, enrolled during active disease.

The genes are TRBV7-9 and TRBJ1-2; D call uncertain. Germline loops: CDR1 SEHNR, CDR2 FQNEAQ (reference sequence). The V end was cut by 5 bases, the J end by 8 bases, with 15 bases between. There are 13 residues in the CDR3. This chain's CDR3 is CASSRPQPEGYTF. The DNA for the CDR3 is TGTGCCAGCAGCCGGCCCCAACCGGAGGGCTACACCTTC.

The genes are TRBV14 and TRBJ2-1; D is possibly TRBD2 (6 bases). The V gene lost 4 bases and the J gene lost 7 bases, with 23 bases spanning the gap. Germline assignment: CDR1 SGHDN and CDR2 FVKESK. The CDR3 consists of 17 residues. Here the CDR3 DNA reads TGTGCCAGCAGCCCCGCCTTGGCGGGATACCCTGGGAATGAGCAGTTCTTC. Its translation: CASSPALAGYPGNEQFF.

V usage is TRBV14 and J usage is TRBJ2-3; D uncertain. The V gene lost 1 base and the J gene lost 2 bases, with 7 bases spanning the gap. From germline, CDR1 is SGHDN and CDR2 FVKESK. This CDR3 has 14 amino acids. This CDR3 reads CASSQGRYTDTQYF. The CDR3 DNA sequence: TGTGCCAGCAGCCAAGGGCGGTACACAGATACGCAGTATTTT.

The chain links TRBV4-3 to TRBJ2-7, with TRBD2 identical over 8 bases. V dropped 1 base and J dropped 1; count of bases not matched to a gene: 6. The CDR3 loop spans 16 amino acids. The germline CDR1 and CDR2 sequences are LGHNA and YSLEER. CDR3 loop: CASSQGSGGRSYEQYF. The CDR3 bases are TGCGCCAGCAGCCAAGGAAGCGGGGGCAGGTCCTACGAGCAGTACTTC.

A single count supports this clone. CDR3 sequence reads: CASSSRTPTNEKLFF. DNA of the CDR3: TGTGCCAGTAGTTCCCGGACACCGACTAATGAAAAACTGTTTTTT. The chain joins TRBV19 to TRBJ1-4; D might be TRBD1 (5 bases). Germline loops: CDR1 LNHDA, CDR2 SQIVND (reference sequence). V lost 5 bases and J 2 bases, leaving 12 bases between the germline ends. This CDR3 contains 15 residues.

The rearrangement uses TRBV19 and TRBJ2-1, with 8 bases matching TRBD2. CDR1 and CDR2 from the germline V gene are LNHDA and SQIVND (reference sequence). J lost 1 base, V lost 1 base, and 6 bases had no gene match. The CDR3 consists of 17 residues. The CDR3 spells CASSIGERESSYNEQFF. CDR3 coding DNA: TGTGCCAGTAGTATAGGGGAGCGGGAGAGTTCCTACAATGAGCAGTTCTTC.

This clone has a handful of counts. The DNA of the CDR3 is TGTGCCCACGGAGAGGAGTCGTATGGCTACACCTTC. Its translation: CAHGEESYGYTF. The V and J genes are TRBV10-3 and TRBJ1-2, with no clear D. Looked up from germline, CDR1 is ENHRY and CDR2 is SYGVKD. This CDR3 contains 12 residues. Trimming stripped 11 bases from V and 5 bases from J, with 15 bases between.

In regard to this clone: At the DNA level, this CDR3 is encoded by other sequences in the same sample as well. This chain joins TRBV7-9 and TRBJ1-2; 7 positions agree with TRBD1. V shed 1 base and J 5 bases; nucleotides not matched to a gene: 7. Germline V CDR1 and CDR2: SEHNR, FQNEAQ (reference sequence). The CDR3 length is 15 residues. CDR3 nucleotide sequence: TGTGCCAGCAGCTTAGAAGACAGGGCGCTATATGGCTACACCTTC. Its protein is CASSLEDRALYGYTF. Looking up the rest from reference TRBV7-9 and TRBJ1-2 gives the full variable domain: DTGVSQNPRHKITKRGQNVTFRCDPISEHNRLYWYRQTLGQGPEFLTYFQNEAQLEKSRLLSDRFSAERPKGSFSTLEIQRTEQGDSAMYLCASSLEDRALYGYTFGSGTRLTVV.

The V gene is TRBV11-2, the J gene TRBJ1-1; D may be TRBD1 (5 bases). Germline V lookup: CDR1 SGHAT, CDR2 FQNNGV. V shed 7 bases and J shed 1 base, with 16 bases lying between them. The CDR3 contains 15 residues. The CDR3 DNA is TGTGCCAGCAACCCCTCGGGACTCTCGAACACTGAAGCTTTCTTT. It codes for CASNPSGLSNTEAFF.

The chain joins TRBV14 to TRBJ1-1, with D perhaps TRBD1 (6 bases). The V end lost 0 bases, the J end lost 1 base, and 15 bases lay between the germline ends. Looked up from germline, CDR1 is SGHDN and CDR2 is FVKESK. CDR3 size: 17 residues. This CDR3 is CASSQDLGGTPNTEAFF. The DNA of the CDR3 is TGTGCCAGCAGCCAAGACCTCGGGGGGACACCGAACACTGAAGCTTTCTTT.

This clone turned up a few times. The V call is TRBV3-1 (or the pseudogene TRBV3-2), the J call TRBJ2-3; TRBD1 aligns across 7 bases. J gave up 2 bases and V 3 bases, and 11 bases lay outside the gene matches. Germline V gene sequence: CDR1 LGHDT, CDR2 YNNKEL (reference sequence). The CDR3 has 17 amino acids. The CDR3 sequence: CASSQTGRGGLTDTQYF. Written as DNA, the CDR3 is TGTGCCAGCAGCCAGACTGGTAGAGGGGGCCTCACAGATACGCAGTATTTT.

The genes are TRBV29-1 and TRBJ1-3, with TRBD1 identical over 8 bases. The germline gives CDR1 SQVTM, CDR2 ANQGSEA. Germline trimming cut 7 bases from V and 0 bases from J; bases unmatched to any gene: 17. There are 18 residues in the CDR3. The CDR3 sequence is CSALGDRSPLSSGNTIYF. The CDR3 DNA follows: TGCAGCGCATTGGGGGACAGGTCTCCTCTAAGCTCTGGAAACACCATATATTTT.

CDR3 amino acids: CASSLIVPGLDTQYF. The CDR3 DNA reads as TGTGCCAGCAGCTTAATAGTACCGGGGTTAGATACGCAGTATTTT. The chain joins TRBV7-6 to TRBJ2-3; tentatively, D is TRBD2 (5 bases). The germline V gene encodes CDR1 SGHVS and CDR2 FNYEAQ. The CDR3 extends over 15 amino acids. V lost 2 bases and J 5 bases, leaving 14 bases between the germline ends.

This sequence joins TRBV24-1 and TRBJ2-3; 8 bases align to TRBD1. Germline values: CDR1 KGHDR, CDR2 SFDVKD. The CDR3 is 15 amino acids. After removal of 4 bases from V and 4 bases from J, the junction contained 6 bases not matched to a gene. CDR3 residues: CATSESGGAADTQYF. The CDR3 DNA is TGTGCCACCAGTGAATCAGGGGGCGCGGCAGATACGCAGTATTTT.

Notes on this clone: One end of the junction varies from germline; a read error may be responsible. The chain links TRBV30 to TRBJ2-1; no reliable D call. Germline CDR1 and CDR2: GTSNPN and SVGIG (reference sequence). The CDR3 runs to 12 residues. DNA of the CDR3: TGTGCCTGGAGTATCTCCCACAATGAGCAGTTCTTC. Translated: CAWSISHNEQFF.

The rearrangement uses TRBV5-8 and TRBJ1-2, with D hard to call. This CDR3 contains 13 residues. CDR1 is SGHTS and CDR2 is YDEGEE in the germline V gene. V lost 1 base and J lost 6, with 10 bases in between. CDR3 DNA: TGTGCCAGCAGCTTGTACAGAAAGGATGGCTACACCTTC. Translated: CASSLYRKDGYTF.

The J gene is TRBJ2-2, the V gene TRBV6-5, with D tentatively TRBD1 (5 bases). Germline assignment: CDR1 MNHEY and CDR2 SVGAGI. CDR3 length: 14 residues. V gave up 7 bases and J gave up 7 bases, with 16 bases separating them. CDR3 nucleotides: TGTGCCAGCACCCCGGGCAGGGTGAGCGGGGAGCTGTTTTTT. Its protein is CASTPGRVSGELFF.

The chain is built from TRBV2 and TRBJ1-2; D is possibly TRBD1 (5 bases). With 2 bases removed from V and 5 bases from J, the gap between germline ends came to 9 bases. Germline V CDR1 and CDR2: SNHLY, FYNNEI. The CDR3 length is 13 residues. The DNA of the CDR3 is TGTGCCAGCAGTGAATTGGGGGGGTATGGCTACACCTTC. Its translation is CASSELGGYGYTF.

The rearrangement joins TRBV30 to TRBJ1-3; 7 bases fit TRBD1. The junction had 3 bases not matched to a gene; V was cut back by 1 base and J by 3 bases. The germline CDR1 and CDR2 sequences are GTSNPN and SVGIG (reference sequence). The CDR3 sequence is 14 residues long. As DNA, the CDR3 is TGTGCCTGGAGTGCAGGGGGTGATGGAAACACCATATATTTT. This encodes CAWSAGGDGNTIYF.

The gene calls are TRBV6-1 and TRBJ2-7; 9 bases are a match to TRBD1. The CDR3 is made up of 17 amino acids. With V trimmed by 2 bases and J by 2 bases, 10 bases remained unmatched. The germline V gene encodes CDR1 MNHNS and CDR2 SASEGT. The CDR3 DNA is TGTGCCAGCAGTGAACTTGGGACAGGGACATTCCCCTACGAGCAGTACTTC. As protein: CASSELGTGTFPYEQYF.

The V and J genes are TRBV6-5 and TRBJ2-3; D possibly corresponds to TRBD2 (7 bases). The V gene lost 10 bases and the J gene lost 1 base, with 15 bases spanning the gap. Germline V gives CDR1 MNHEY, CDR2 SVGAGI. The CDR3 runs 14 residues. CDR3 protein: CATEGGVRTDTQYF. The CDR3 DNA is TGTGCCACCGAGGGGGGGGTCCGCACAGATACGCAGTATTTT.

The chain recombines TRBV28 with TRBJ2-2, with TRBD2 identical over 13 bases. J lost 13 bases, V lost 6 bases, and 14 bases had no gene match. The length of the CDR3 is 16 residues. Germline CDR1 MDHEN, CDR2 SYDVKM. This chain's CDR3 is CASRSSGLAGNLWLFF. As DNA, the CDR3 is TGTGCCAGCAGAAGCTCGGGACTAGCGGGGAACCTCTGGCTGTTTTTT. Full variable domain (remainder filled in from reference TRBV28 and TRBJ2-2): DVKVTQSSRYLVKRTGEKVFLECVQDMDHENMFWYRQDPGLGLRLIYFSYDVKMKEKGDIPEGYSVSREKKERFSLILESASTNQTSMYLCASRSSGLAGNLWLFFGEGSRLTVL.

This clone appeared a few times. The chain has TRBV19 and TRBJ1-2; the D gene is possibly TRBD1 (5 bases). Germline assignment: CDR1 LNHDA and CDR2 SQIVND (reference sequence). The CDR3 consists of 11 residues. V lost 4 bases and J lost 13, with 13 bases in between. The CDR3 sequence: CASSTRQLRTF. The CDR3 nucleotides are TGTGCCAGTAGTACCAGACAGCTCCGCACCTTC. Full variable domain (outside the CDR3, taken from reference TRBV19 and TRBJ1-2): DGGITQSPKYLFRKEGQNVTLSCEQNLNHDAMYWYRQDPGQGLRLIYYSQIVNDFQKGDIAEGYSVSREKKESFPLTVTSAQKNPTAFYLCASSTRQLRTFGSGTRLTVV.

This CDR3 reads CASSPGGQADTQYF. In nucleotides, the CDR3 is TGCGCCAGCAGCCCCGGGGGGCAGGCAGATACGCAGTATTTT. The chain carries TRBV5-1 and TRBJ2-3; D is possibly TRBD2 (7 bases). CDR3 length: 14 residues. Germline CDR1 SGHRS, CDR2 YFSETQ. V lost 4 bases to trimming and J lost 4 bases, with 13 bases between them.

This chain uses TRBV27 with TRBJ2-1; 9 bases match TRBD1. The CDR3 consists of 16 residues. Germline-derived CDR1 and CDR2 are MNHEY and SMNVEV (reference sequence). Unmatched junction bases numbered 12, after V lost 4 bases and J lost 8 bases. The CDR3 is CASSSRTGDREDEQFF. CDR3 in DNA: TGTGCCAGCAGTTCTAGAACTGGGGACAGGGAGGATGAGCAGTTCTTC.

The rearrangement links TRBV6-4 to TRBJ2-7; a weak D match, TRBD2 (5 bases). Germline-derived CDR1 and CDR2 are MRHNA and SNTAGT. The CDR3 length is 12 residues. V was cut by 0 bases and J by 8 bases, with 8 bases left in between. The CDR3 spells CASSDSRVKQYV. In nucleotides, the CDR3 is TGTGCCAGCAGTGACTCGAGGGTTAAGCAGTACGTC.